The present T cell receptor (beta chain) was sequenced within a study of blood T cell repertoires in COVID-19. Study context: Material from acute and convalescent COVID-19 was sourced from the United States, Italy and Spain.

The protocol was immunoSEQ multiplex PCR, while the TCRdb copy is restricted to in-frame clones and leaves out a portion. The sample carries approximately 200,000 clones, 70% to 90% recorded once. The CDR3 totals 16 residues. The trim removed 6 bases at V and 4 bases at J, leaving 10 bases unmatched. The germline V gene encodes CDR1 MDHEN and CDR2 SYDVKM. What was sequenced was peripheral blood. The chain employs TRBV28 and TRBJ2-1, with 9 positions matching TRBD1. The sequence derives from a man aged 65 to 85 with active or convalescent COVID-19. The CDR3 region has the DNA TGTGCCAGCAGCGAACCGGGACAGGGCTGGTACAATGAGCAGTTCTTC. Its translation is CASSEPGQGWYNEQFF.